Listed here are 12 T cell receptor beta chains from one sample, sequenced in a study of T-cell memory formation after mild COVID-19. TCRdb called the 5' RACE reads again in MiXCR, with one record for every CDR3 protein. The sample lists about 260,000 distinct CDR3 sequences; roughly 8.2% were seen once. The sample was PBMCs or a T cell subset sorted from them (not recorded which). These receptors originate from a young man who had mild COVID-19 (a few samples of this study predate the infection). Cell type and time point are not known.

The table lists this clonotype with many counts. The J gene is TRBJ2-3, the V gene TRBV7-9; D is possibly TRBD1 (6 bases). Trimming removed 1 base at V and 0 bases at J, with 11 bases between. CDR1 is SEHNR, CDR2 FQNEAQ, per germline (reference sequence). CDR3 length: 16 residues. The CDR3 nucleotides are TGTGCCAGCAGCTTAGGGGGGCTGTCGAGCACAGATACGCAGTATTTT. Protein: CASSLGGLSSTDTQYF.

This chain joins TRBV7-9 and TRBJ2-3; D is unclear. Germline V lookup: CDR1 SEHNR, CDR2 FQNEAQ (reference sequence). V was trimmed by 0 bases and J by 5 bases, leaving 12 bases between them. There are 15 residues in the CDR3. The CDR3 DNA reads TGTGCCAGCAGCTTAGCGATTGCATCTCAAGATACGCAGTATTTT. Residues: CASSLAIASQDTQYF.

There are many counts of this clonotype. The CDR3: CATSDLNGNEQFF. The CDR3, as DNA: TGTGCCACCAGTGATTTAAATGGGAATGAGCAGTTCTTC. This sequence joins TRBV24-1 and TRBJ2-1; D is unresolved. V was shortened by 1 base and J by 7 bases, with 7 bases between the two germline ends. The germline V gene encodes CDR1 KGHDR and CDR2 SFDVKD. There are 13 residues in the CDR3.

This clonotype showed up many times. The CDR3 protein is CASKRDSFTEAFF. The CDR3 coding sequence is TGTGCCAGCAAACGGGACAGTTTCACTGAAGCTTTCTTT. The chain couples TRBV6-2 or TRBV6-3 to TRBJ1-1, with TRBD1 identical over 7 bases. Germline V CDR1 and CDR2: MNHEY, SVGEGT. This CDR3 contains 13 residues. The ends lost 7 bases at V and 4 bases at J; junction bases unmatched: 6.

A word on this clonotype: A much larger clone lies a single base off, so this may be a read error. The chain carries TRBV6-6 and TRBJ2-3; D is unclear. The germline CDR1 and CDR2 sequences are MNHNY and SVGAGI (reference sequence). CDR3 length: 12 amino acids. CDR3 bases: TGTGCCGGCAGTCCTGATGCAGATACGCAGTATTTT. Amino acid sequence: CAGSPDADTQYF.

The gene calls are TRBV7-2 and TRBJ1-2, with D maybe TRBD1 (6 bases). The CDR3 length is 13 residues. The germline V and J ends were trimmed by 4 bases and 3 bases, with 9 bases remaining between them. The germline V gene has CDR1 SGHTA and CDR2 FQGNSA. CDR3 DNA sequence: TGTGCCAGCAGCTCCAGGGGTGACTATGGCTACACCTTC. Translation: CASSSRGDYGYTF.

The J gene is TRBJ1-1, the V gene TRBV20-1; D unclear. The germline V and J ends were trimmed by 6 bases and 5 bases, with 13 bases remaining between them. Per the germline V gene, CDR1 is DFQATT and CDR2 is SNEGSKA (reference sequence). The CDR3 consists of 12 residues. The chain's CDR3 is CSARPRWTEAFF. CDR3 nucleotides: TGCAGTGCCCGACCCCGGTGGACTGAAGCTTTCTTT.

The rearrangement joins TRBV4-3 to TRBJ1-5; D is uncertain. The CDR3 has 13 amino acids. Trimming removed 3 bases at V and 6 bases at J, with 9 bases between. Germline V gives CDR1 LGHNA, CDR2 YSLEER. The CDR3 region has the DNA TGCGCCAGCAGCCAGGAAAAAGGTCAGCCCCAGCATTTT. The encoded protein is CASSQEKGQPQHF.

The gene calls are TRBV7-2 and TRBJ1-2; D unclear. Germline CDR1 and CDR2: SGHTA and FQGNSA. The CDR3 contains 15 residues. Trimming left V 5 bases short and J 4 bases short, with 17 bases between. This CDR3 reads CASSPGLGQTYGYTF. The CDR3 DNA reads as TGTGCCAGCAGCCCGGGGTTAGGTCAGACCTATGGCTACACCTTC.

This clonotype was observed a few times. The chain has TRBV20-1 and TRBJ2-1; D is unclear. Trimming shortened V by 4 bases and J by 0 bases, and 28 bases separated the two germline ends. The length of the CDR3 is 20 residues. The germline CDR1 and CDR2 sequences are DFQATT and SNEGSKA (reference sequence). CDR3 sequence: CSAIRRGYSLNVASYNEQFF. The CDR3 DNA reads TGCAGTGCTATCCGTAGAGGATATTCCCTCAACGTCGCCTCCTACAATGAGCAGTTCTTC.

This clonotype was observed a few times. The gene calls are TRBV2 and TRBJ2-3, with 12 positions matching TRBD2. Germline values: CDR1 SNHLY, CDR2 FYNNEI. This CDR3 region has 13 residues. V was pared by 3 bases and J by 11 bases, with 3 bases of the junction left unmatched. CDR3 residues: CASSELAGGWQYF. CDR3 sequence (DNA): TGTGCCAGCAGTGAGCTAGCGGGGGGGTGGCAGTATTTT. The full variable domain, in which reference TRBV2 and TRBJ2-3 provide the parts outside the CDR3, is EPEVTQTPSHQVTQMGQEVILRCVPISNHLYFYWYRQILGQKVEFLVSFYNNEISEKSEIFDDQFSVERPDGSNFTLKIRSTKLEDSAMYFCASSELAGGWQYFGPGTRLTVL.

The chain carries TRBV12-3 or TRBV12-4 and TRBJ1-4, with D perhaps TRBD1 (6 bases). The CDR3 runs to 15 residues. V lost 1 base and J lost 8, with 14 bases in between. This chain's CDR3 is CASSLGGAAQEKLFF. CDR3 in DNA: TGTGCCAGCAGTTTAGGGGGGGCTGCGCAAGAAAAACTGTTTTTT.